One sample yielded the 27 T cell receptor beta chains listed below, sequenced in a study of T cell responses to AZD1222 COVID-19 vaccine. Data came from immunoSEQ multiplex PCR; TCRdb stores just in-frame clones and leaves some out. The data contain about 72,000 clones, 89% of them singletons. The specimen comprised peripheral blood, sampled 28 days after the second AZD1222 dose. The receptors shown here come from an adult who received the AZD1222 COVID-19 vaccine.

The chain has TRBV5-6 and TRBJ2-3; D not resolved. Per the germline V gene, CDR1 is SGHDT and CDR2 is YYEEEE. V was clipped by 2 bases and J by 2 bases, with 9 bases between them. CDR3 size: 14 residues. The CDR3 sequence is CASSFGRVTDTQYF. The CDR3 DNA reads as TGTGCCAGCAGCTTCGGACGAGTCACAGATACGCAGTATTTT.

The chain couples TRBV27 to TRBJ2-7; 11 bases line up with TRBD1. The V segment lost 7 bases and the J segment 6 bases; nucleotides outside the gene matches: 8. The CDR3 runs 14 residues. From germline, CDR1 is MNHEY and CDR2 SMNVEV (reference sequence). For the CDR3, the DNA is TGTGCCAGCAACCGGGACAGGGGGGACGGCGAGCAGTACTTC. Translation: CASNRDRGDGEQYF.

The V and J genes are TRBV12-3 or TRBV12-4 and TRBJ2-7; D call uncertain. This CDR3 has 12 amino acids. V was shortened by 5 bases and J by 3 bases, with 8 bases between the two germline ends. For the CDR3, the DNA is TGTGCCAGCAGTCGCCTTAACTACGAGCAGTACTTC. It codes for CASSRLNYEQYF.

The chain couples TRBV6-2 or TRBV6-3 to TRBJ1-2; the D is unclear. The germline gives CDR1 MNHEY, CDR2 SVGEGT. Deletions cut 6 bases from V and 8 bases from J, with 28 bases between. This CDR3 region has 17 residues. Written as DNA, the CDR3 is TGTGCCAGCAGCACCATGCCCCGGGCGGTTTCAACACCAGGCTACACCTTC. This encodes CASSTMPRAVSTPGYTF.

The CDR3 reads CASSEVGAYEQYF. DNA of the CDR3: TGTGCCAGCAGTGAAGTCGGGGCCTACGAGCAGTACTTC. The gene calls are TRBV6-1 and TRBJ2-7; D perhaps matches TRBD2 (5 bases). CDR3 length: 13 residues. V gave up 1 base and J gave up 2 bases, with 6 bases separating them. Germline CDR1 MNHNS, CDR2 SASEGT.

Only one count was recorded for this clone. The chain combines TRBV5-4 with TRBJ2-5, with D tentatively TRBD2 (5 bases). The CDR3 loop spans 16 amino acids. Germline CDR1 reads SGHNT; CDR2 reads YYREEE (reference sequence). Trimming took 3 bases from V and 4 from J, leaving 19 bases between them. In DNA, the CDR3 is TGTGCCAGCAGCTCAGCCGTGGGGTTAGCGTTAGAGACCCAGTACTTC. Translated, it gives CASSSAVGLALETQYF.

The chain links TRBV5-1 to TRBJ2-7, with D hard to call. This CDR3 has 13 residues. Trimming removed 0 bases at V and 10 bases at J, with 14 bases between. Germline V lookup: CDR1 SGHRS, CDR2 YFSETQ. For the CDR3, the DNA is TGCGCCAGCAGCTTGGCCGGTCGTTCAGCCCAGTACTTC. Residues: CASSLAGRSAQYF.

The J gene is TRBJ2-1, the V gene TRBV14, with D possibly matching TRBD2 (6 bases). Germline CDR1 is SGHDN and CDR2 is FVKESK. CDR3 size: 19 residues. V lost 1 base and J lost 1, with 20 bases in between. CDR3: CASSQVTEGGVWSYNEQFF. In DNA form, the CDR3 reads TGTGCCAGCAGCCAAGTGACGGAGGGCGGTGTTTGGTCCTACAATGAGCAGTTCTTC.

The rearrangement joins TRBV5-1 to TRBJ1-2; D not certain. Germline lookup yields CDR1 SGHRS and CDR2 YFSETQ. The CDR3 spans 14 residues. Deletions cut 2 bases from V and 8 bases from J, with 16 bases between. The CDR3 DNA reads TGCGCCAGCAGCTTACAACTTACTGACACGGGCTACACCTTC. This gives the protein CASSLQLTDTGYTF.

The chain carries TRBV3-1 (or the pseudogene TRBV3-2) and TRBJ1-2, with 7 bases fitting TRBD1. The CDR3 spans 14 residues. V gave up 1 base and J gave up 5 bases; unmatched junction bases: 4. Germline V lookup: CDR1 LGHDT, CDR2 YNNKEL (reference sequence). For the CDR3, the DNA is TGTGCCAGCAGCCAAGTTGACAGGGCGTATGGCTACACCTTC. Translated: CASSQVDRAYGYTF.

This rearrangement joins TRBV6-5 to TRBJ2-7, with D perhaps being TRBD1 or TRBD2 (5 bases each). The CDR3 covers 14 residues. V lost 2 bases and J 2 bases, leaving 10 bases between the germline ends. CDR1 and CDR2 from the germline V gene are MNHEY and SVGAGI. CDR3 region: CASSYGGQTYEQYF. CDR3 DNA sequence: TGTGCCAGCAGTTACGGGGGTCAAACCTACGAGCAGTACTTC.

The CDR3 loop is CASSITRGAGTGELFF. CDR3 nucleotides: TGTGCCAGTAGTATAACCAGGGGCGCCGGCACCGGGGAGCTGTTTTTT. The genes are TRBV19 and TRBJ2-2; D is perhaps TRBD1 (6 bases). V was trimmed by 2 bases and J by 4 bases, leaving 14 bases between them. This CDR3 is 16 amino acids long. CDR1 is LNHDA, CDR2 SQIVND, per germline (reference sequence).

The rearrangement uses TRBV19 and TRBJ2-1, with D perhaps TRBD1 (6 bases). V lost 4 bases and J lost 13, with 17 bases in between. The CDR3 loop spans 13 amino acids. Germline V gives CDR1 LNHDA, CDR2 SQIVND (reference sequence). The CDR3 nucleotides read TGTGCCAGTAGTACGGACAGTTGGATTCCCCAGTTCTTC. This encodes CASSTDSWIPQFF.

This rearrangement joins TRBV19 to TRBJ2-7; 7 nucleotides align to TRBD2. Germline CDR1 LNHDA, CDR2 SQIVND (reference sequence). The trim removed 2 bases at V and 6 bases at J, leaving 7 bases unmatched. This CDR3 has 14 amino acids. The CDR3: CASSIRGGQTEQYF. The DNA of the CDR3 is TGTGCCAGTAGTATAAGGGGAGGGCAGACCGAGCAGTACTTC. The variable domain in full, completed from reference TRBV19 and TRBJ2-7, reads DGGITQSPKYLFRKEGQNVTLSCEQNLNHDAMYWYRQDPGQGLRLIYYSQIVNDFQKGDIAEGYSVSREKKESFPLTVTSAQKNPTAFYLCASSIRGGQTEQYFGPGTRLTVT.

This clone appeared a single time. The chain's CDR3 is CASSQVTSGSIYEQYF. CDR3 nucleotides: TGTGCCAGCAGCCAAGTCACTAGCGGGAGCATCTACGAGCAGTACTTC. This chain joins TRBV4-2 and TRBJ2-7; 11 nucleotides match TRBD2. The germline CDR1 and CDR2 sequences are LGHNA and YNFKEQ. The CDR3 has 16 residues. V lost 1 base and J lost 3; bases outside the gene matches: 5.

This chain connects TRBV12-3 or TRBV12-4 to TRBJ2-7; D not certain. Trimming removed 5 bases at V and 6 bases at J, with 14 bases between. This CDR3 region has 13 residues. CDR3 region: CASSPVPGGEQYF. In nucleotides, the CDR3 is TGTGCCAGCAGTCCCGTACCCGGCGGCGAGCAGTACTTC.

The V gene is TRBV28, the J gene TRBJ1-2, with D possibly matching TRBD1 (5 bases). The CDR3 has 14 amino acids. CDR1 and CDR2 from the germline V gene are MDHEN and SYDVKM. V shed 6 bases and J shed 3 bases, with 14 bases lying between them. CDR3 DNA: TGTGCCAGCAGGACAGCCCTACCTGACTATGGCTACACCTTC. It codes for CASRTALPDYGYTF.

This clone appeared a few times. The rearrangement links TRBV19 to TRBJ2-5, with 7 bases fitting TRBD2. Germline CDR1 is LNHDA and CDR2 is SQIVND (reference sequence). Trimming cost V 8 bases and J 9 bases; bases outside gene matches: 12. This CDR3 is 13 amino acids long. The CDR3 DNA follows: TGTGCCAGTGATGAGGGAGGGAGCGGGGCCCAGTACTTC. Protein product: CASDEGGSGAQYF.

The rearrangement uses TRBV7-2 and TRBJ1-2; TRBD1 matches at 7 bases. After removal of 5 bases from V and 8 bases from J, the junction contained 5 bases not matched to a gene. The length of the CDR3 is 12 residues. Per germline, CDR1 SGHTA and CDR2 FQGNSA. CDR3 DNA sequence: TGTGCCAGCAGCCGCAGGGGGGGCGGCTACACCTTC. This codes for CASSRRGGGYTF. Variable domain in full (rest from reference TRBV7-2 and TRBJ1-2): GAGVSQSPSNKVTEKGKDVELRCDPISGHTALYWYRQSLGQGLEFLIYFQGNSAPDKSGLPSDRFSAERTGGSVSTLTIQRTQQEDSAVYLCASSRRGGGYTFGSGTRLTVV.

The chain is built from TRBV30 and TRBJ1-1; unclear D gene. From germline, CDR1 is GTSNPN and CDR2 SVGIG (reference sequence). The CDR3 spans 12 residues. Trimming took 1 base from V and 3 from J, leaving 6 bases between them. CDR3 loop: CAWSGGDTEAFF. DNA of the CDR3: TGTGCCTGGAGTGGCGGAGACACTGAAGCTTTCTTT. The full variable domain, in which reference TRBV30 and TRBJ1-1 provide the parts outside the CDR3, is SQTIHQWPATLVQPVGSPLSLECTVEGTSNPNLYWYRQAAGRGLQLLFYSVGIGQISSEVPQNLSASRPQDRQFILSSKKLLLSDSGFYLCAWSGGDTEAFFGQGTRLTVV.

The CDR3 sequence is CASSTHRSEKLFF. The CDR3 region has the DNA TGTGCCAGTAGTACACACCGAAGTGAAAAACTGTTTTTT. The rearrangement joins TRBV19 to TRBJ1-4; unclear D gene. Trimming cost V 4 bases and J 7 bases, with 10 bases left between them. The CDR3 consists of 13 residues. The V gene's germline CDR1 is LNHDA and CDR2 SQIVND (reference sequence).

The chain links TRBV6-2 or TRBV6-3 to TRBJ1-1; weak D call: TRBD1 (6 bases). This CDR3 has 19 residues. With 4 bases removed from V and 1 base from J, the gap between germline ends came to 25 bases. The germline CDR1 and CDR2 sequences are MNHEY and SVGEGT. CDR3 nucleotide sequence: TGTGCCAGCAGTTCTCGGGCGGGGGCCCCCCAAGCCCCGAACACTGAAGCTTTCTTT. It yields the protein CASSSRAGAPQAPNTEAFF.

The chain employs TRBV23-1 and TRBJ2-7; 9 positions agree with TRBD1. TRBV23-1 is an open reading frame, and its role is uncertain. The CDR3 loop spans 14 amino acids. After removal of 6 bases from V and 3 bases from J, the junction contained 6 bases not matched to a gene. The CDR3 spells CASSPGQGVYEQYF. As DNA, the CDR3 is TGCGCCAGCAGCCCGGGACAGGGTGTCTACGAGCAGTACTTC.

This sequence joins TRBV3-1 (or the pseudogene TRBV3-2) and TRBJ1-4; tentative D call: TRBD1 (6 bases). This CDR3 contains 15 residues. Deletions cut 4 bases from V and 8 bases from J, with 17 bases between. CDR1 is LGHDT, CDR2 YNNKEL, per germline (reference sequence). The CDR3: CASSPRGGRGEKLFF. The CDR3 region has the DNA TGTGCCAGCAGCCCGCGAGGGGGGAGAGGGGAAAAACTGTTTTTT.

This clone has only one observation. The chain couples TRBV19 to TRBJ2-1, with 9 bases lining up with TRBD2. Trimming at V came to 3 bases and at J to 7 bases, leaving 7 bases not matched to a gene. The CDR3 contains 15 residues. CDR1 is LNHDA and CDR2 is SQIVND in the germline V gene (reference sequence). The DNA of the CDR3 is TGTGCCAGTAGTATTATAGCGGGAGCTAATAATGAGCAGTTCTTC. Its translation: CASSIIAGANNEQFF.

As DNA, the CDR3 is TGTGCCAGCAGTTTACTCAACGGCAGGGCCTCTGGAAACACCATATATTTT. This encodes CASSLLNGRASGNTIYF. This rearrangement joins TRBV28 to TRBJ1-3; D perhaps matches TRBD1 (5 bases). V lost 2 bases, J lost 0 bases, and 14 bases lay in between. The CDR3 covers 17 residues. Germline V gene lookup returns CDR1 MDHEN and CDR2 SYDVKM.

This clone came up once. The chain links TRBV19 to TRBJ1-2; 8 nucleotides align to TRBD1. J was trimmed by 7 bases and V by 10 bases; bases with no gene match: 8. The germline CDR1 and CDR2 sequences are LNHDA and SQIVND (reference sequence). This CDR3 has 12 residues. The CDR3 is CAIDRGVSGYTF. The CDR3 DNA reads TGTGCCATCGACAGGGGCGTTTCTGGCTACACCTTC.